The T cell receptor beta chain described here comes from a study of regulatory T cells in long-lasting Graves disease. Findings of the study overall: Study of thyroid tissue was not done, with only peripheral blood studied.

Time point defined: newly diagnosed GD, antithyroid drugs for less than 3 months. Scientists built the TCR library using RNA that was extracted from PBMCs. As regards this clonotype: Its antigen is not identified.

V lost 3 bases and J lost 8, with 11 bases in between. This CDR3 comprises 12 residues. Per the germline V gene, CDR1 is GTSNPN and CDR2 is SVGIG (reference sequence). Arm-PCR with iRepertoire HTBI primers amplified the CDR3 regions for these TCR beta libraries. TCRdb reanalysed the multiplex PCR reads using MiXCR and keeps one entry per CDR3 protein. The sample has hundreds of thousands of distinct CDR3 sequences; about 16% are singletons. These data were likewise used in another study, on T cells in Graves' hyperthyroidism and ophthalmopathy.

The chain employs TRBV30 and TRBJ2-1, with unresolved D. Specimen: peripheral blood mononuclear cells (PBMCs), collected at new diagnosis, from a patient treated with antithyroid drugs. The sequence was collected from a man aged 18 to 29 with Graves disease. CDR3 nucleotide sequence: TGTGCCTGGAGCCTAGATTGGGATGAGCAGTTCTTC. Its translation is CAWSLDWDEQFF.